One TCR beta chain is described in this entry. Its recognized antigen is unknown. No base quality values were provided; no much bigger clone lies one nucleotide off. The source of the sample is a study of blood T cell repertoires in COVID-19 (dated by TCRdb to 2018 to 2021). Regarding the complete study: Samples covering the acute and convalescent phases of COVID-19 were provided by collaborators in the United States, Italy and Spain. The prospective study material was composed of cDNA or gDNA derived from T cells, B-cell-depleted T cells, or PBMCs. Subjects who had been exposed to COVID-19, were actively infected with it, or had recovered from it provided the deeply sampled blood TCRbeta repertoires that made up the dataset. A freely available public database, intended as a resource for researchers studying the immune response to SARS-CoV-2, is where the repertoires were released. Samples came from the ongoing ImmuneRACE study (first 160 participants) plus 1,254 subjects from 6 global collaborators. Sample metadata almost always included a de-identified subject ID, COVID-19 status, age in years and sex. Where available, HLA class I and class II types were obtained from metadata supplied by the sample provider rather than from assay-based typing. Study-wide conclusions, independent of this receptor: The amount of clinical and demographic metadata varied by source and participant and was provided uncurated.

Cut back by 4 bases and 6 bases, the V and J ends lie 13 bases apart. CDR1 and CDR2, per the germline V gene, are SGDLS and YYNGEE. There are 13 amino acids in the CDR3, from cysteine to phenylalanine inclusive. Only CDR3 DNA is held: 39 bases, read in frame from base 1. TCRbeta CDR3 regions were amplified from genomic DNA by means of the immunoSEQ Assay, a bias-controlled multiplex PCR. Regarding the original processing steps: The number of nucleated cells in each sample was estimated by amplification of reference gene primers within the assay. Sequence reads were collapsed and filtered to measure the absolute abundance of every unique TCRbeta CDR3 rearrangement. Productive Simpson clonality was computed per sample as the square root of Simpson's diversity index over productive rearrangements. As stored in TCRdb, this immuneACCESS dataset retains in-frame rearrangements with V and J assigned. A fraction of the clones does not appear; measured against another copy, unresolved V genes explain less than half of the discrepancy, and the remainder lacks a known reason. That table gives V, J and clone size, and the DNA gave D and trimming. In all, the sample holds more than 150,000 clones, and around 78% of those were seen once. Together, the top ten hold approximately 3% of the sample.

Each collaborating institution followed its own protocols to collect whole blood in K2EDTA tubes. For TCRbeta analysis, collaborators shipped samples as frozen whole blood, isolated PBMCs, or DNA extracted from either of those sample types. This chain joins TRBV9 to TRBJ1-2; a tentative D call is TRBD1 (6 bases match). The clonotype comes from a woman aged 80 or older with active or convalescent COVID-19. Sequenced input: peripheral blood. The nucleotide sequence reads TGTGCCAGCAGCTTAGGAGGGGGAAATGGCTACACCTTC. Its product reads: CASSLGGGNGYTF. The entire variable domain, with the stretches around the CDR3 drawn from the reference TRBV9 and TRBJ1-2 proteins, is DSGVTQTPKHLITATGQRVTLRCSPRSGDLSVYWYQQSLDQGLQFLIQYYNGEERAKGNILERFSAQQFPDLHSELNLSSLELGDSALYFCASSLGGGNGYTFGSGTRLTVV.